This TCR beta chain was identified during a study of CD8 T cell repertoires and HIV-1 epitope variants. About the study: Enriched T cells were co-cultured with equal numbers of autologous T cell-negative antigen-presenting cells. Cultures ran around ten days, with IL-2, IL-7 and IL-15 added on days 3 and 7. 1M T cells were kept uncultured as a baseline.

The length of the CDR3 is 15 residues. The V end was cut by 3 bases, the J end by 2 bases, with 11 bases between. The germline V gene encodes CDR1 LNHDA and CDR2 SQIVND (reference sequence). TCR beta CDR3 was sequenced at survey depth on immunoSEQ. The data were produced by immunoSEQ multiplex PCR, yet TCRdb's version contains in-frame clones alone and is incomplete. The data contain approximately 5,400 clones, about 66% of them seen just once; the ten biggest clones take up approximately 40%. This clone was counted only a few times. Its antigen is unknown. Input material: cultured CD8+ T cells derived from PBMCs. This receptor was obtained from a male donor with HIV. This chain links TRBV19 with TRBJ2-1, with unresolved D. The chain's CDR3 is CASSILGPTYNEQFF. CDR3 DNA: TGTGCCAGTAGTATTTTAGGACCCACCTACAATGAGCAGTTCTTC.